These T cell receptor beta chains were read from a single sample in a study of T cell repertoires in cytomegalovirus infection. TCRdb re-derived calls from the reads in MiXCR, one entry per CDR3 protein. The sample comprises about 140,000 distinct CDR3 sequences, approximately 5.9% of which are singletons, and roughly 18% rests with the top ten. What was sequenced was PBMCs. The receptors shown here come from a human donor in good health (CMV status not recorded). Some clones in this sample may be carry-over from other donors' samples. The CDR3 runs from the conserved cysteine through the conserved F or W. The order of the fields is CDR3 protein, CDR3 DNA, clone size, J gene, D gene, V gene. A D gene is named only where the DNA matches it firmly. Clone sizes are given selectively: once, few, many, or a class where the clone is expanded.

cdr3_aa: CASSLIGLAGDEQFF; cdr3_nt: TGTGCCAGCAGCCTGATTGGACTAGCGGGGGATGAGCAGTTCTTC; clone_size: many; j_call: TRBJ2-1; d_call: TRBD2; v_call: TRBV7-2
cdr3_aa: CASSAPYNEQFF; cdr3_nt: TGTGCCAGCAGTGCCCCCTACAATGAGCAGTTCTTC; clone_size: .; j_call: TRBJ2-1; d_call: .; v_call: TRBV27
cdr3_aa: CSARDPGGTNTEAFF; cdr3_nt: TGCAGTGCTAGAGATCCGGGCGGGACGAACACTGAAGCTTTCTTT; clone_size: few; j_call: TRBJ1-1; d_call: .; v_call: TRBV20-1
cdr3_aa: CASSPAGTGGLTEAFF; cdr3_nt: TGTGCCAGCAGCCCAGCCGGGACAGGGGGCCTCACTGAAGCTTTCTTT; clone_size: many; j_call: TRBJ1-1; d_call: TRBD1; v_call: TRBV7-9
cdr3_aa: CASSLTGGGYGYTF; cdr3_nt: TGTGCCAGCAGCTTAACAGGGGGCGGCTATGGCTACACCTTC; clone_size: many; j_call: TRBJ1-2; d_call: TRBD1; v_call: TRBV5-8
cdr3_aa: CASRSQSRSNTEAFF; cdr3_nt: TGTGCCAGTAGATCACAGTCAAGATCGAACACTGAAGCTTTCTTT; clone_size: few; j_call: TRBJ1-1; d_call: .; v_call: TRBV19
cdr3_aa: CASSPPSPYEQYF; cdr3_nt: TGTGCCAGCAGCCCCCCCAGCCCCTACGAGCAGTACTTC; clone_size: many; j_call: TRBJ2-7; d_call: .; v_call: TRBV7-2
cdr3_aa: CASSSAGGETGELFF; cdr3_nt: TGTGCTAGCAGCTCCGCAGGGGGGGAAACCGGGGAGCTGTTTTTT; clone_size: many; j_call: TRBJ2-2; d_call: .; v_call: TRBV7-7
cdr3_aa: CASSSRTAGGLLDEQFF; cdr3_nt: TGTGCCAGCAGTTCTAGGACAGCGGGGGGGCTTCTCGATGAGCAGTTCTTC; clone_size: many; j_call: TRBJ2-1; d_call: TRBD2; v_call: TRBV7-2
cdr3_aa: CASTGVPFTDTQYF; cdr3_nt: TGTGCCAGCACTGGGGTTCCCTTCACAGATACGCAGTATTTT; clone_size: many; j_call: TRBJ2-3; d_call: .; v_call: TRBV7-2
cdr3_aa: CSASPARSLHEQYF; cdr3_nt: TGCAGTGCTTCTCCCGCGAGGTCCCTCCACGAGCAGTACTTC; clone_size: many; j_call: TRBJ2-7; d_call: .; v_call: TRBV20-1
cdr3_aa: CASSPRVVSEAFF; cdr3_nt: TGTGCCAGCAGTCCCAGGGTGGTCTCCGAAGCTTTCTTT; clone_size: .; j_call: TRBJ1-1; d_call: .; v_call: TRBV28
cdr3_aa: CASRSGVLGENQPQHF; cdr3_nt: TGTGCCAGCAGATCTGGCGTACTGGGGGAGAATCAGCCCCAGCATTTT; clone_size: few; j_call: TRBJ1-5; d_call: .; v_call: TRBV28
cdr3_aa: CASSLHPWTGTTYEQYF; cdr3_nt: TGTGCCAGCAGCTTACACCCCTGGACAGGTACGACCTACGAGCAGTACTTC; clone_size: many; j_call: TRBJ2-7; d_call: TRBD1; v_call: TRBV7-8
cdr3_aa: CASSTIPGQYYGYTF; cdr3_nt: TGTGCCAGCAGCACCATCCCCGGACAGTACTATGGCTACACCTTC; clone_size: many; j_call: TRBJ1-2; d_call: .; v_call: TRBV7-2
cdr3_aa: CAISDRPQETQYF; cdr3_nt: TGTGCCATCAGTGATAGACCGCAAGAGACCCAGTACTTC; clone_size: many; j_call: TRBJ2-5; d_call: .; v_call: TRBV10-3
cdr3_aa: CASSFVVTALNTEAFF; cdr3_nt: TGTGCCAGCAGCTTTGTTGTGACGGCCTTGAACACTGAAGCTTTCTTT; clone_size: many; j_call: TRBJ1-1; d_call: .; v_call: TRBV7-9